A selection of T cell receptor beta chains follows, all from one sample in a study of cytomegalovirus exposure and HLA in healthy donors. Only in-frame clones appear in the TCRdb table, and some are missing; sequencing was by immunoSEQ multiplex PCR. The sample contains 220,000 or so clones, over 70% of which appear only once. Material: PBMCs. The origin of the receptors is a woman in her 30s in good health and CMV-seropositive. Each CDR3 is given with its conserved first and last residue.

V gene	J gene	CDR3 length	CDR3 protein
TRBV19	TRBJ1-4	15	CASSRGTLGGEKLFF
TRBV9	TRBJ1-2	15	CASSNNRVGYYGYTF
TRBV9	TRBJ1-4	16	CASSPGGWATNEKLFF
TRBV2	TRBJ1-2	14	CASTQVWGSGGYTF
TRBV28	TRBJ2-7	15	CASSPIGTGKSEQYF
TRBV27	TRBJ2-5	15	CASSLTSGSSETQYF
TRBV7-9	TRBJ2-7	14	CASRPGTAADEQYF
TRBV4-1	TRBJ2-4	21	CASSQGVGGVAGGQYKNIQYF
TRBV7-9	TRBJ2-7	16	CASSPGGESFSYEQYF
TRBV2	TRBJ2-7	13	CATAQGAYYEQYF
TRBV6-1	TRBJ2-7	11	CASSYVYEQYF
TRBV7-2	TRBJ2-7	16	CASSLASGRTSYEQYF
TRBV29-1	TRBJ2-7	14	CSVGAATNTYEQYF
TRBV12-5	TRBJ2-3	17	CASGLARDGSSTDTQYF
TRBV5-1	TRBJ2-3	15	CASSLGDRRKDTQYF
TRBV11-2	TRBJ1-2	17	CASSLEVLGQGAYGYTF
TRBV27	TRBJ2-4	19	CASSSLTSGSAWDKNIQYF
TRBV7-6	TRBJ2-3	15	CASSHSGTGTDTQYF
TRBV10-1	TRBJ2-2	14	CASRLDRNTGELFF
TRBV7-9	TRBJ1-2	14	CASSLLDSYNGYTF